A selection of T cell receptor beta chains follows, all from one sample in a study of siplizumab effects on memory and regulatory T cells. The assay was immunoSEQ multiplex PCR, and TCRdb's table has in-frame clones only and misses some. The profile shows about 120,000 clones, approximately 92% of them singletons. What was sequenced was non-Treg CD4+ T cells sorted from blood. These receptor sequences come from a human donor in good health. CDR3s include the opening cysteine and the closing phenylalanine or tryptophan. The D gene is left open where the match is weak. Where a row states a size, it is once, few, many or the class of an expanded clone; other rows omit it.

size | D | J | V | CDR3 | DNA
NA | NA | TRBJ1-5 | TRBV19 | CASTEGGRNQPQHF | TGTGCCAGTACCGAAGGGGGACGCAATCAGCCCCAGCATTTT
NA | TRBD1 | TRBJ1-1 | TRBV9 | CASSAEGADTEAFF | TGTGCCAGCAGCGCCGAGGGGGCGGACACTGAAGCTTTCTTT
NA | NA | TRBJ1-2 | TRBV27 | CASSRRDGGGWNYGYTF | TGTGCCAGCAGTCGGCGGGACGGGGGGGGATGGAACTATGGCTACACCTTC
NA | NA | TRBJ1-6 | TRBV7-6 | CASRAGVNSPLHF | TGTGCCAGCAGGGCGGGGGTAAATTCACCCCTCCACTTT
NA | TRBD2 | TRBJ2-1 | TRBV7-3 | CASSLERGPYNEQFF | TGTGCCAGCAGCCTAGAGCGGGGGCCGTACAATGAGCAGTTCTTC
NA | NA | TRBJ2-2 | TRBV7-2 | CASSFWNTGELFF | TGTGCCAGCAGCTTTTGGAACACCGGGGAGCTGTTTTTT
NA | NA | TRBJ2-6 | TRBV10-3 | CAISDRGGLSGANVLTF | TGTGCCATCAGTGATCGGGGCGGACTCTCTGGGGCCAACGTCCTGACTTTC
NA | TRBD2 | TRBJ2-3 | TRBV7-2 | CASSFAGETQYF | TGTGCCAGCAGCTTTGCGGGGGAGACGCAGTATTTT
NA | NA | TRBJ2-7 | TRBV5-1 | CASRVELGHYEQYF | TGCGCCAGCAGGGTCGAACTCGGACATTACGAGCAGTACTTC
NA | NA | TRBJ1-3 | TRBV6-5 | CASRPKGFGNTIYF | TGTGCCAGCAGGCCTAAGGGTTTTGGAAACACCATATATTTT
NA | TRBD1 | TRBJ2-7 | TRBV6-1 | CASSQPGQGFGEQYF | TGTGCCAGCAGCCAACCGGGACAGGGGTTCGGGGAGCAGTACTTC
NA | NA | TRBJ2-7 | TRBV28 | CASSLSSGGRVEQYF | TGTGCCAGCAGTTTATCTTCCGGGGGACGCGTCGAGCAGTACTTC
NA | TRBD1 | TRBJ1-4 | TRBV5-1 | CASGETGGSEKLFF | TGCGCCAGCGGGGAGACAGGGGGCAGTGAAAAACTGTTTTTT
NA | TRBD1 | TRBJ1-2 | TRBV7-2 | CASSLQTGPYGYTF | TGTGCCAGCAGCTTACAGACAGGGCCCTATGGCTACACCTTC
NA | TRBD1 | TRBJ1-1 | TRBV27 | CASSSPPGQGANTEAFF | TGTGCCAGCAGTTCTCCTCCGGGACAGGGCGCGAACACTGAAGCTTTCTTT
NA | NA | TRBJ2-5 | TRBV7-9 | CASAPHALAQETQYF | TGTGCCAGCGCCCCCCATGCCCTGGCCCAAGAGACCCAGTACTTC
NA | NA | TRBJ2-7 | TRBV9 | CASSNTDGYEQYF | TGTGCCAGCAGCAATACGGACGGTTACGAGCAGTACTTC
once | NA | TRBJ1-1 | TRBV6-4 | CAISFDRLNTEAFF | TGTGCCATCAGTTTCGACAGGTTGAACACTGAAGCTTTCTTT
NA | NA | TRBJ1-1 | TRBV5-4 | CASSSPVLNTEAFF | TGTGCCAGCAGCTCGCCGGTTTTGAACACTGAAGCTTTCTTT
once | NA | TRBJ1-4 | TRBV7-9 | CASSLGSGASFEKLFF | TGTGCCAGCAGCTTAGGGTCTGGCGCGTCCTTCGAAAAACTGTTTTTT